The rows below give T cell receptor beta chains drawn from one sample of a study of shared T cell receptors in the human thymus. The protocol was immunoSEQ multiplex PCR, while the TCRdb copy is restricted to in-frame clones and leaves out a portion. In the table there are 700,000 or so clones, approximately 85% of which are singletons. These data also featured in a second study, about human thymus T cells.

Sequencing was carried out using thymocytes. Source of these receptors: a girl under three years old with a congenital heart defect. The CDR3 runs from the conserved cysteine through the conserved F or W. Size tells how often a clone was seen (once, few, many) or the class of an expanded clone, and some rows leave it out.

v_call: TRBV30
clone_size: -
cdr3_aa: CAWSVQTEETEAFF

v_call: TRBV29-1
clone_size: -
cdr3_aa: CSASGQGAEGANVLTF

v_call: TRBV6-5
clone_size: -
cdr3_aa: CASSHQTGELFF

v_call: TRBV5-1
clone_size: -
cdr3_aa: CASSREGTSANEQFF

v_call: TRBV25-1
clone_size: -
cdr3_aa: CASSEYGNGSYEQYF

v_call: TRBV7-9
clone_size: once
cdr3_aa: CASSLGQGLSSYNEQFF

v_call: TRBV19
clone_size: -
cdr3_aa: CASSMASGTGYYEQYF

v_call: TRBV27
clone_size: -
cdr3_aa: CASSLTGAKNIQYF

v_call: TRBV11-2
clone_size: -
cdr3_aa: CASSLVGVDYGYTF

v_call: TRBV9
clone_size: -
cdr3_aa: CASSAHMLVPDTQYF

v_call: TRBV10-3
clone_size: -
cdr3_aa: CAISESGQDTEAFF

v_call: TRBV7-2
clone_size: -
cdr3_aa: CASSPGVWRHTGELFF

v_call: TRBV5-8
clone_size: -
cdr3_aa: CASIITRTGGEKLFF

v_call: TRBV25-1
clone_size: -
cdr3_aa: CASSDNRESTDTQYF

v_call: TRBV10-3
clone_size: -
cdr3_aa: CAISESAGYSGNTIYF

v_call: TRBV5-6
clone_size: -
cdr3_aa: CASSLAGRDSYGYTF

v_call: TRBV27
clone_size: -
cdr3_aa: CASRKQGVDGYTF

v_call: TRBV9
clone_size: -
cdr3_aa: CASSARGVRLALAKNIQYF

v_call: TRBV6-1
clone_size: few
cdr3_aa: CASRRDSLNTEAFF

v_call: TRBV11-2
clone_size: -
cdr3_aa: CASSGGTGGEAFF

v_call: TRBV2
clone_size: -
cdr3_aa: CASSAPGQMRGELFF

v_call: TRBV6-5
clone_size: -
cdr3_aa: CASSLGGSSLLYEQYF

v_call: TRBV27
clone_size: -
cdr3_aa: CASRGGDRGFVEFSPSWAEAFF

v_call: TRBV5-1
clone_size: -
cdr3_aa: CASSFYQGSTNEKLFF

v_call: TRBV5-1
clone_size: -
cdr3_aa: CASSLKPGETGYEEKLFF

v_call: TRBV19
clone_size: few
cdr3_aa: CASSNPPGVGPGNTIYF

v_call: TRBV6-5
clone_size: once
cdr3_aa: CATETTGILSYEQYF

v_call: TRBV28
clone_size: once
cdr3_aa: CASSLPRTDGGEKLFF

v_call: TRBV7-9
clone_size: -
cdr3_aa: CASSVGQMNTEAFF

v_call: TRBV27
clone_size: once
cdr3_aa: CASSLRGLGATGELFF

v_call: TRBV29-1
clone_size: once
cdr3_aa: CSGEGLMGYGYTF

v_call: TRBV29-1
clone_size: -
cdr3_aa: CSVQGETEAFF

v_call: TRBV7-2
clone_size: -
cdr3_aa: CASSSRTAHYGYTF

v_call: TRBV6-4
clone_size: once
cdr3_aa: CASSDPTTRGYTF

v_call: TRBV5-4
clone_size: -
cdr3_aa: CASSHGDRGPNYGYTF

v_call: TRBV7-9
clone_size: -
cdr3_aa: CASSDVFWGDYGYTF

v_call: TRBV11-2
clone_size: -
cdr3_aa: CASSLTGHYGYTF

v_call: TRBV5-4
clone_size: -
cdr3_aa: CASSWTSLNTGELFF

v_call: TRBV14
clone_size: -
cdr3_aa: CASSQDGLTFYEQYF

v_call: TRBV5-1
clone_size: -
cdr3_aa: CASLGAPYNEQFF

v_call: TRBV7-3
clone_size: -
cdr3_aa: CASSSYRTGGASTEAFF

v_call: TRBV5-1
clone_size: -
cdr3_aa: CASSNRPGIIGSPLHF

v_call: TRBV19
clone_size: -
cdr3_aa: CASSLNASEKQPQHF

v_call: TRBV19
clone_size: -
cdr3_aa: CASSTAGASRYGYTF

v_call: TRBV2
clone_size: -
cdr3_aa: CASSEEGLRNTQYF

v_call: TRBV2
clone_size: -
cdr3_aa: CASSEARGVGASPRGPQHF

v_call: TRBV28
clone_size: -
cdr3_aa: CASSLPGTGILEQYF

v_call: TRBV27
clone_size: -
cdr3_aa: CASSLRWLGTGGRLGQPQHF

v_call: TRBV5-6
clone_size: -
cdr3_aa: CASSLGPGTESATNEKLFF

v_call: TRBV4-3
clone_size: -
cdr3_aa: CASSQEPGGGKIYNEQFF

v_call: TRBV27
clone_size: -
cdr3_aa: CASSLWPGGTEAFF

v_call: TRBV5-1
clone_size: once
cdr3_aa: CASSLARKGGPGGYTF

v_call: TRBV19
clone_size: -
cdr3_aa: CASSPRDRDEESNQPQHF

v_call: TRBV10-3
clone_size: -
cdr3_aa: CAIRRDTRPFNTEAFF